This T cell receptor beta chain was sequenced in a study of T cell responses to AZD1222 COVID-19 vaccine. General study points: Increases in Spike-specific TCR breadth and depth were seen after two AZD1222 doses. Clonal diversity may have been underestimated, and the donors were mostly white British, with more females than males.

In regard to this clone: The antigen remains unidentified.

The CDR3 runs to 14 residues. Germline V gene data show CDR1 as MNHEY and CDR2 as SMNVEV (reference sequence). V gave up 4 bases and J gave up 1 base; unmatched junction bases: 1. The repertoire was sequenced with immunoSEQ multiplex PCR; TCRdb's copy has only in-frame clones and lacks some. The sample lists approximately 120,000 clones, about 89% seen once, with 11% in the top ten. The chain recombines TRBV27 with TRBJ1-1, with TRBD1 matching 9 bases. This specimen was peripheral blood, taken on day 0 of MenACWY control vaccination. This TCR was recovered from an adult in good health. The CDR3 is CASSSQGANTEAFF. The CDR3, as DNA: TGTGCCAGCAGTTCACAGGGGGCGAACACTGAAGCTTTCTTT.